Each of the 30 T cell receptor beta chains below was sequenced from the same sample in a study of PD-L1 blockade in urothelial cancer (dated by TCRdb to 2016 to 2017). The sample's time point label, in plain terms: pretreatment peripheral blood. The library was produced with the immunoSEQ multiplex PCR assay. The source is immuneACCESS, and TCRdb retained only in-frame sequences with V and J called. Part of the clones is not carried over; for the studies checked, unresolved V genes explain less than half of this, and the remainder is unexplained. The sample profile shows tens of thousands of clones; around 84% of them were found once. Around a tenth of the sample goes to the ten largest clones. The sequencing used PBMCs, collected around atezolizumab (anti-PD-L1) treatment. These receptors were obtained from a woman in her 70s with urothelial cancer.

The rearrangement links TRBV28 to TRBJ2-7; TRBD1 is a possible D gene (5 bases). This CDR3 contains 13 residues. CDR1 is MDHEN and CDR2 is SYDVKM in the germline V gene. Trimming shortened V by 10 bases and J by 3 bases, and 16 bases separated the two germline ends. The chain's CDR3 is CAISQGIGYEQYF. The CDR3 DNA reads as TGTGCCATTTCCCAGGGAATCGGCTACGAGCAGTACTTC.

J is TRBJ1-2 and V is TRBV30; D may be TRBD1 (5 bases). Trimming pared 0 bases from V and 8 bases from J, leaving 25 bases between. CDR3 length: 17 amino acids. Germline-derived CDR1 and CDR2 are GTSNPN and SVGIG (reference sequence). CDR3 sequence reads: CAWSVPAGRLRARGYTF. The CDR3 DNA reads as TGTGCCTGGAGTGTACCCGCGGGACGGCTAAGGGCAAGGGGCTACACCTTC. The entire variable domain, with the rest obtained from reference TRBV30 and TRBJ1-2, is as follows: SQTIHQWPATLVQPVGSPLSLECTVEGTSNPNLYWYRQAAGRGLQLLFYSVGIGQISSEVPQNLSASRPQDRQFILSSKKLLLSDSGFYLCAWSVPAGRLRARGYTFGSGTRLTVV.

This chain uses TRBV19 with TRBJ2-7; no firm D call. The V end lost 2 bases, the J end lost 7 bases, and 12 bases lay between the germline ends. Per germline, CDR1 LNHDA and CDR2 SQIVND (reference sequence). The CDR3 is 13 residues long. CDR3 sequence reads: CASSINGVGEQYF. CDR3 sequence (DNA): TGTGCCAGTAGTATAAATGGCGTCGGGGAGCAGTACTTC.

V gene TRBV5-1 combines with J gene TRBJ2-5; TRBD1 agrees at 7 bases. The length of the CDR3 is 16 residues. CDR1 and CDR2 (germline): SGHRS, YFSETQ. The J segment lost 0 bases and the V segment lost 0 bases, leaving 5 bases of the junction unmatched. The DNA for the CDR3 is TGCGCCAGCAGCTTGGTTCGACAGGGAGACCAAGAGACCCAGTACTTC. It is translated as CASSLVRQGDQETQYF.

The chain has TRBV10-2 and TRBJ2-5; a possible D gene is TRBD2 (5 bases). The CDR3 is 15 amino acids. Germline assignment: CDR1 WSHSY and CDR2 SAAADI. V lost 3 bases, J lost 2 bases, and 13 bases lay in between. The CDR3 region has the DNA TGCGCCAGCAGTGACCCCGAGGGCAGGCAAGAGACCCAGTACTTC. It translates to CASSDPEGRQETQYF.

The chain couples TRBV5-5 to TRBJ1-4; weak D call: TRBD1 (5 bases). V lost 4 bases and J 8 bases, leaving 12 bases between the germline ends. The CDR3 totals 13 residues. Germline V gene sequence: CDR1 SGHKS, CDR2 YYEKEE (reference sequence). The CDR3 coding sequence is TGTGCCAGCAGCCCAGGGCCCGGAGAAAAACTGTTTTTT. This encodes CASSPGPGEKLFF.

This chain links TRBV27 with TRBJ2-7, with D tentatively TRBD1 (6 bases). With 3 bases removed from V and 4 bases from J, the gap between germline ends came to 19 bases. This CDR3 has 16 residues. Germline V gene lookup returns CDR1 MNHEY and CDR2 SMNVEV (reference sequence). Written as DNA, the CDR3 is TGTGCCAGCAGTTTGAAAGGGGACACCCTCTTTTACGAGCAGTACTTC. This codes for CASSLKGDTLFYEQYF.

This chain uses TRBV9 with TRBJ1-2, with a weak D call TRBD1 (6 bases). Trimming left V 4 bases short and J 0 bases short, with 10 bases between. This CDR3 spans 14 amino acids. Germline loops: CDR1 SGDLS, CDR2 YYNGEE. The CDR3: CASSPDRANYGYTF. CDR3 DNA sequence: TGTGCCAGCAGCCCGGACAGAGCTAACTATGGCTACACCTTC. Full variable domain (outside the CDR3, taken from reference TRBV9 and TRBJ1-2): DSGVTQTPKHLITATGQRVTLRCSPRSGDLSVYWYQQSLDQGLQFLIQYYNGEERAKGNILERFSAQQFPDLHSELNLSSLELGDSALYFCASSPDRANYGYTFGSGTRLTVV.

This clone occurred once. The CDR3 loop reads CASSGMGLASTDTQYF. In nucleotides, the CDR3 is TGCGCCAGCAGCGGAATGGGACTAGCCTCCACAGATACGCAGTATTTT. V and J are TRBV5-1 and TRBJ2-3; 9 bases line up with TRBD2. The CDR3 sequence is 16 residues long. The V gene end was trimmed by 4 bases and the J gene end by 2 bases; junction bases not matched to a gene: 8. From germline, CDR1 is SGHRS and CDR2 YFSETQ.

V gene TRBV19 combines with J gene TRBJ1-1, with 8 positions matching TRBD1. This CDR3 region has 14 residues. V lost 6 bases, J lost 0 bases, and 3 bases stayed unmatched. From germline, CDR1 is LNHDA and CDR2 SQIVND (reference sequence). The CDR3: CASRSTGVNTEAFF. Here the CDR3 DNA reads TGTGCCAGTAGATCGACAGGGGTGAACACTGAAGCTTTCTTT.

The chain carries TRBV4-1 and TRBJ1-1; D is perhaps TRBD1 (5 bases). The CDR3 has 18 residues. The germline V gene encodes CDR1 MGHRA and CDR2 YSYEKL. The germline V and J ends were trimmed by 3 bases and 0 bases, with 20 bases remaining between them. The CDR3: CASSHPHERGVMNTEAFF. The CDR3 DNA sequence: TGCGCCAGCAGCCACCCCCACGAGCGGGGGGTGATGAACACTGAAGCTTTCTTT.

This rearrangement joins TRBV5-6 to TRBJ1-6; TRBD1 is a possible D gene (5 bases). This CDR3 region has 16 residues. In germline, CDR1 is SGHDT, CDR2 YYEEEE. V was shortened by 3 bases and J by 7 bases, with 17 bases between the two germline ends. The CDR3 loop reads CASSSRSDSWNSPLHF. For the CDR3, the DNA is TGTGCCAGCAGCTCCCGCTCTGACAGCTGGAATTCACCCCTCCACTTT.

The chain joins TRBV2 to TRBJ2-3; perhaps TRBD2 as D (6 bases). Trimming shortened V by 8 bases and J by 4 bases, and 13 bases separated the two germline ends. This CDR3 is built from 13 residues. CDR1 SNHLY and CDR2 FYNNEI come from the germline V gene. CDR3 residues: CASLGGLSDTQYF. As DNA, the CDR3 is TGTGCCAGCCTCGGAGGGCTATCAGATACGCAGTATTTT.

The chain is built from TRBV21-1 and TRBJ1-5; the table assigns TRBD1, which was not confirmed against the DNA. TRBV21-1 is shown as a pseudogene. The CDR3 contains 16 residues. The CDR3 loop reads CASSKAMKGSNQPQHF. CDR3 in DNA: TGTGCCAGCAGCAAAGCTATGAAGGGGAGCAATCAGCCCCAGCATTTT.

V and J are TRBV5-1 and TRBJ2-3; D possibly corresponds to TRBD1 (6 bases). CDR1 is SGHRS, CDR2 YFSETQ, per germline. The CDR3 has 17 residues. Trimming removed 0 bases from V and 2 bases from J, with 16 bases in between. The chain's CDR3 is CASSLAQGGYLTDTQYF. Here the CDR3 DNA reads TGCGCCAGCAGCTTGGCTCAAGGGGGTTACCTCACAGATACGCAGTATTTT.

The table lists this clone with a few counts. The chain joins TRBV19 to TRBJ1-2; 7 positions agree with TRBD1. The junction had 4 bases not matched to a gene; V was cut back by 3 bases and J by 0 bases. Germline V gives CDR1 LNHDA, CDR2 SQIVND (reference sequence). The CDR3 runs 15 residues. CDR3 protein: CASSIQQGTNYGYTF. In DNA, the CDR3 is TGTGCCAGTAGTATCCAACAGGGGACTAACTATGGCTACACCTTC.

This clone has only a few counts. DNA of the CDR3: TGCGCCAGCAGCCCACTAGGGATGGCCAAAAACATTCAGTACTTC. Its translation is CASSPLGMAKNIQYF. The gene calls are TRBV5-1 and TRBJ2-4; D possibly corresponds to TRBD2 (5 bases). Trimming took 4 bases from V and 1 from J, leaving 12 bases between them. Per germline, CDR1 SGHRS and CDR2 YFSETQ. This CDR3 contains 15 residues.

The chain has TRBV7-2 and TRBJ1-2; 9 nucleotides match TRBD1. The germline CDR1 and CDR2 sequences are SGHTA and FQGNSA. The CDR3 totals 13 residues. The trim removed 5 bases at V and 8 bases at J, leaving 6 bases unmatched. CDR3 protein: CASSVQGAPGYTF. The CDR3 nucleotides are TGTGCCAGCAGCGTACAGGGGGCGCCCGGCTACACCTTC.

The rearrangement joins TRBV7-9 to TRBJ1-1; D uncertain. Germline V gene sequence: CDR1 SEHNR, CDR2 FQNEAQ (reference sequence). Trimming shortened V by 8 bases and J by 6 bases, and 10 bases separated the two germline ends. CDR3 size: 11 residues. This CDR3 reads CASSDYAEAFF. CDR3 in DNA: TGTGCCAGCTCGGACTACGCTGAAGCTTTCTTT.

The chain joins TRBV11-2 to TRBJ2-7, with 8 bases matching TRBD1. This CDR3 has 16 residues. From germline, CDR1 is SGHAT and CDR2 FQNNGV. V dropped 1 base and J dropped 5; count of bases not matched to a gene: 10. The CDR3 region is CASSLAFGQGSHEQYF. The CDR3 nucleotides read TGTGCCAGCAGCTTAGCATTCGGACAGGGTTCCCACGAGCAGTACTTC.

The rearrangement uses TRBV19 and TRBJ2-1; 11 bases are shared with TRBD2. Looked up from germline, CDR1 is LNHDA and CDR2 is SQIVND (reference sequence). Trimming cost V 7 bases and J 4 bases; bases outside gene matches: 9. This CDR3 comprises 16 residues. Here the CDR3 DNA reads TGTGCCAGTATGCCAGCCGGGACTAGCGGATACAATGAGCAGTTCTTC. Its translation is CASMPAGTSGYNEQFF.

CDR3 bases: TGTGCCAGCAGCTTCTGGCCGATTCAGGATACGCAGTATTTT. Its protein is CASSFWPIQDTQYF. The chain is built from TRBV5-6 and TRBJ2-3; D is unresolved. Germline-derived CDR1 and CDR2 are SGHDT and YYEEEE. The V and J ends lost 2 bases and 6 bases respectively, with 13 bases between them. This CDR3 is built from 14 residues.

This chain joins TRBV29-1 and TRBJ1-1, with TRBD1 as a possible D gene (6 bases). This CDR3 region has 15 residues. The germline V and J ends were trimmed by 0 bases and 4 bases, with 15 bases remaining between them. The germline gives CDR1 SQVTM, CDR2 ANQGSEA. Here the CDR3 reads CSVEEVGGLGTEAFF. CDR3 nucleotides: TGCAGCGTTGAAGAGGTGGGGGGGCTCGGCACTGAAGCTTTCTTT.

This rearrangement joins TRBV29-1 to TRBJ2-7; 8 bases are a match to TRBD1. The germline V gene encodes CDR1 SQVTM and CDR2 ANQGSEA. This CDR3 region has 14 residues. V trimming: 4 bases; J trimming: 0 bases; junction bases outside the gene matches: 5. The CDR3 sequence is CSVAGQGLSYEQYF. The CDR3 DNA follows: TGCAGCGTTGCCGGACAGGGCCTCTCCTACGAGCAGTACTTC.

The chain links TRBV7-6 to TRBJ2-1; 11 bases line up with TRBD2. J lost 9 bases, V lost 1 base, and 8 bases had no gene match. Germline V gene sequence: CDR1 SGHVS, CDR2 FNYEAQ. The CDR3 covers 16 residues. The CDR3 region is CASSLERLAGGGEQFF. CDR3 sequence (DNA): TGTGCCAGCAGCTTAGAACGGCTAGCGGGAGGCGGTGAGCAGTTCTTC.

This chain uses TRBV29-1 with TRBJ2-7, with 8 bases lining up with TRBD1. Per the germline V gene, CDR1 is SQVTM and CDR2 is ANQGSEA. Germline trimming cut 6 bases from V and 0 bases from J; bases unmatched to any gene: 7. The CDR3 has 14 residues. CDR3 sequence reads: CSVHRGRSSYEQYF. In DNA form, the CDR3 reads TGCAGCGTACACAGGGGGAGGAGCTCCTACGAGCAGTACTTC.

This rearrangement joins TRBV5-1 to TRBJ2-6, with 7 bases aligning to TRBD1. The trim removed 0 bases at V and 0 bases at J, leaving 3 bases unmatched. This CDR3 is 17 amino acids long. CDR1 is SGHRS and CDR2 is YFSETQ in the germline V gene. The CDR3, as DNA: TGCGCCAGCAGCTTGGCCCCAGGGGGCTCTGGGGCCAACGTCCTGACTTTC. Amino acids: CASSLAPGGSGANVLTF.

The chain uses TRBV6-1 and TRBJ1-1; 8 bases are a match to TRBD1. Germline V gene lookup returns CDR1 MNHNS and CDR2 SASEGT. The V and J ends lost 2 bases and 10 bases, in that order; junction bases with no gene match: 9. CDR3 length: 14 residues. The CDR3: CASSERGRGRGAFF. CDR3 in DNA: TGTGCCAGCAGTGAAAGGGGCAGGGGGCGAGGAGCTTTCTTT.

This chain connects TRBV5-1 to TRBJ1-4; TRBD1 matches at 7 bases. The CDR3 has 13 residues. Germline values: CDR1 SGHRS, CDR2 YFSETQ. The trim removed 5 bases at V and 2 bases at J, leaving 0 bases unmatched. CDR3 sequence (DNA): TGCGCCAGCAGGGGACAGACTAATGAAAAACTGTTTTTT. Its translation is CASRGQTNEKLFF.

This chain connects TRBV7-3 to TRBJ2-3; possibly TRBD2 for D (6 bases). V was pared by 1 base and J by 3 bases, with 17 bases between. From germline, CDR1 is SGHTA and CDR2 FQGTGA. The length of the CDR3 is 17 residues. CDR3: CASSLRIAGGPTDTQYF. The CDR3 region has the DNA TGTGCCAGCAGCTTAAGGATTGCAGGAGGGCCTACAGATACGCAGTATTTT.